The sample holds one count of the clone carrying this T cell receptor (beta chain). The target antigen is unknown. The data originate from a study of identifying expanded T cells in peripheral blood. Study results and caveats: Over approximately two and four weeks, about 17 and 20 clones changed, versus roughly 1.2 between replicates. Variance in clone template counts between approximately two-week samples significantly increased with total template count across all healthy donors.

Only in-frame clones appear in the TCRdb table, and some are missing; sequencing was by immunoSEQ multiplex PCR. The table shows under 70,000 clones, with approximately 89% occurring only once. Collection occurred without any documented infections or immune events in donors. CDR1 is SGDLS, CDR2 YYNGEE, per germline. This CDR3 spans 15 amino acids. After removal of 0 bases from V and 1 base from J, the junction contained 2 bases not matched to a gene. The sample consisted of blood. This clonotype was obtained from a person between 18 and 75 years old in good health. This sequence joins TRBV9 and TRBJ2-3; 7 nucleotides agree with TRBD1. The CDR3 here is CASSVEGGRTDTQYF. The CDR3 bases are TGTGCCAGCAGCGTAGAAGGGGGCCGCACAGATACGCAGTATTTT.